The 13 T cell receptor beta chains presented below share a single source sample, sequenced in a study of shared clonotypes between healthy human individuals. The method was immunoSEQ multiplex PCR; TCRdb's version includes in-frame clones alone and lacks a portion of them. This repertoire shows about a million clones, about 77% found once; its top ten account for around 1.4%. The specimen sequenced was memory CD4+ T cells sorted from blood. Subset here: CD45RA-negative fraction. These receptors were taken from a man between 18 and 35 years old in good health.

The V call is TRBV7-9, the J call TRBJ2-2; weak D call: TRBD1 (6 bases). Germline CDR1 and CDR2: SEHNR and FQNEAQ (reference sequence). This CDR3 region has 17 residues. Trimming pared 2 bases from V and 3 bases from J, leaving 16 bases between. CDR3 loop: CASSLYAKGGDTGELFF. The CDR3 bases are TGTGCCAGCAGCTTATACGCGAAAGGGGGAGACACCGGGGAGCTGTTTTTT.

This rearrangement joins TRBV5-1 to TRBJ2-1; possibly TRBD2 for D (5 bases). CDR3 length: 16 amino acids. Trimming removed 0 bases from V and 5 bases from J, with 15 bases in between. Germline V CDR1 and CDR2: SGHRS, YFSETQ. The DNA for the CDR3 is TGCGCCAGCAGCTTGGGACGGGTAGGACTTAACAATGAGCAGTTCTTC. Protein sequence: CASSLGRVGLNNEQFF.

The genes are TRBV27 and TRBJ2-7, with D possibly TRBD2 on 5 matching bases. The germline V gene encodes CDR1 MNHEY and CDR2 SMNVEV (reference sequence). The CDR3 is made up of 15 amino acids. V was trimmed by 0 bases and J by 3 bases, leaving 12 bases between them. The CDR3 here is CASSLSPPRDYEQYF. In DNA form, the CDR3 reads TGTGCCAGCAGTTTATCCCCACCTCGGGACTACGAGCAGTACTTC.

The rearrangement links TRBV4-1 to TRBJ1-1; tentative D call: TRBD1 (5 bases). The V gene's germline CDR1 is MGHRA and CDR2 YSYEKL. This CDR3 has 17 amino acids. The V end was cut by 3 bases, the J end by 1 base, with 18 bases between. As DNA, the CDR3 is TGCGCCAGCAGCCACTCTGGGGGGGGTCGGGGGAACACTGAAGCTTTCTTT. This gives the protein CASSHSGGGRGNTEAFF.

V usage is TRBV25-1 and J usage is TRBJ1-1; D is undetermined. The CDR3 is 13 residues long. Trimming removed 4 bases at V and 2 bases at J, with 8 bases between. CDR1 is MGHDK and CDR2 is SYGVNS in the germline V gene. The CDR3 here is CASSGMVNTEAFF. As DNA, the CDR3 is TGTGCCAGCAGTGGTATGGTTAACACTGAAGCTTTCTTT.

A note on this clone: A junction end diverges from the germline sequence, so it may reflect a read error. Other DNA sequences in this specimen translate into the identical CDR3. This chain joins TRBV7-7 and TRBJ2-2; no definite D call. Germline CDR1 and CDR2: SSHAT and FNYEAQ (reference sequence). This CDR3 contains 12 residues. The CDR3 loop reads CASSRGTGELFF. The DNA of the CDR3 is TGTGCTAGCAGCCGAGGTACCGGGGAGCTGTTTTTT. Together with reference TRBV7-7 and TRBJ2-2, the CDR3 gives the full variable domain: GAGVSQSPRYKVTKRGQDVTLRCDPISSHATLYWYQQALGQGPEFLTYFNYEAQPDKSGLPSDRFSAERPEGSISTLTIQRTEQRDSAMYRCASSRGTGELFFGEGSRLTVL.

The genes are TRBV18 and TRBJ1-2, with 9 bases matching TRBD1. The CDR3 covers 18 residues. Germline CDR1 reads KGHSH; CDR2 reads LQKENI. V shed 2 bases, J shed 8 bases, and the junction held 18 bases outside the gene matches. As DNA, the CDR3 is TGTGCCAGCTCACCAAACGTGGGGGTAACAGGGGGCTCTCACGGCTACACCTTC. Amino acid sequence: CASSPNVGVTGGSHGYTF.

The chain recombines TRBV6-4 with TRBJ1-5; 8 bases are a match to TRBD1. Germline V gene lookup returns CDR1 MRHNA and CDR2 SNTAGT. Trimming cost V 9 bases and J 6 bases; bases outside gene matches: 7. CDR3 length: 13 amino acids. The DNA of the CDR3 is TGTGCCAGTCCCGGCAGGGGGCTTCAGCCCCAGCATTTT. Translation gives CASPGRGLQPQHF.

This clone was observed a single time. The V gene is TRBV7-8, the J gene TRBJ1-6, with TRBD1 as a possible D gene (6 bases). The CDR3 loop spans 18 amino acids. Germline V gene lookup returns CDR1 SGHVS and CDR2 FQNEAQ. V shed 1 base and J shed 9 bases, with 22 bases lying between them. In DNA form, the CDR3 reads TGTGCCAGCAGCTTAGGGGGAAGAGGGGGTATAGGTGTTTCACCCCTCCACTTT. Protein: CASSLGGRGGIGVSPLHF.

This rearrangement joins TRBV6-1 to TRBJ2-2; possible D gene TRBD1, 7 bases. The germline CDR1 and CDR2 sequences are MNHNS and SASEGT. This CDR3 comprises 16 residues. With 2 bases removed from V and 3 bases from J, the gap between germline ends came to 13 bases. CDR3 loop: CASSESGGLDTGELFF. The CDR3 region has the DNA TGTGCCAGCAGTGAATCAGGGGGGCTGGACACCGGGGAGCTGTTTTTT.

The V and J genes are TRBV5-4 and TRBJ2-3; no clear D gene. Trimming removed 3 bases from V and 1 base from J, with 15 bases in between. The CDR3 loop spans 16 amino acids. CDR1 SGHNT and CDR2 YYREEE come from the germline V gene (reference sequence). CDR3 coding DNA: TGTGCCAGCAGCTCCTCTAGACATTTGGGCACAGATACGCAGTATTTT. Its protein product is CASSSSRHLGTDTQYF.

CDR3 sequence reads: CASSSPGLVNEQFF. In DNA form, the CDR3 reads TGTGCCAGCAGCTCTCCGGGACTAGTAAATGAGCAGTTCTTC. This chain links TRBV7-9 with TRBJ2-1; 8 bases match TRBD2. J was trimmed by 7 bases and V by 4 bases; bases with no gene match: 6. This CDR3 contains 14 residues. Germline CDR1 is SEHNR and CDR2 is FQNEAQ (reference sequence).

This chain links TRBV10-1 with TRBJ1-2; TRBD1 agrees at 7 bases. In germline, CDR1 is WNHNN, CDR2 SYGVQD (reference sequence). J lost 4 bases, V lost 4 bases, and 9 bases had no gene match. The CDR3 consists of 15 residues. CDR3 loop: CASSGRDRRLYGYTF. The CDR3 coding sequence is TGCGCCAGCAGTGGCCGGGACAGAAGGCTCTATGGCTACACCTTC.